Following are 10 T cell receptor beta chains from one sample sequenced in a study of T cells after yellow fever vaccination. Each CDR3 protein is one row after TCRdb ran MiXCR on the 5' RACE reads. The sample lists about 240,000 distinct CDR3 sequences, about 7% seen once, with approximately 0.85% in the top ten. The input for sequencing was CD4+ T cells sorted from PBMCs, taken 15 days after the yellow fever booster vaccination. These receptors all come from a man aged 25-40 years who received the YFV17D yellow fever vaccine.

This clonotype was detected only a few times. The rearrangement joins TRBV6-5 to TRBJ1-3; D perhaps matches TRBD1 (5 bases). The V gene lost 5 bases and the J gene lost 0 bases, with 14 bases spanning the gap. CDR1 and CDR2 from the germline V gene are MNHEY and SVGAGI. The CDR3 covers 16 residues. As DNA, the CDR3 is TGTGCCAGCAGTCACAGGTCTCGGAGCTCTGGAAACACCATATATTTT. Protein sequence: CASSHRSRSSGNTIYF.

This clonotype was observed a handful of times. The V and J genes are TRBV6-1 and TRBJ2-5; 9 nucleotides align to TRBD2. Germline values: CDR1 MNHNS, CDR2 SASEGT. V lost 2 bases, J lost 7 bases, and 20 bases stayed unmatched. This CDR3 is built from 19 residues. This CDR3 reads CASSERTSATSTTGGTQYF. As DNA, the CDR3 is TGTGCCAGCAGTGAAAGGACTAGCGCGACCTCAACTACGGGGGGGACCCAGTACTTC.

The table lists this clonotype with a few counts. The rearrangement links TRBV9 to TRBJ2-1; 14 nucleotides agree with TRBD2. CDR1 and CDR2 (germline): SGDLS, YYNGEE. This CDR3 is built from 18 residues. The junction had 2 bases not matched to a gene; V was cut back by 0 bases and J by 0 bases. This CDR3 reads CASSVGLAGGSSYNEQFF. Written as DNA, the CDR3 is TGTGCCAGCAGCGTAGGACTAGCGGGAGGGAGCTCCTACAATGAGCAGTTCTTC. Based on the CDR3 plus reference TRBV9 and TRBJ2-1, the full variable domain is DSGVTQTPKHLITATGQRVTLRCSPRSGDLSVYWYQQSLDQGLQFLIQYYNGEERAKGNILERFSAQQFPDLHSELNLSSLELGDSALYFCASSVGLAGGSSYNEQFFGPGTRLTVL.

This chain joins TRBV2 and TRBJ2-6; D is possibly TRBD1 or TRBD2 (5 bases each). CDR1 SNHLY and CDR2 FYNNEI come from the germline V gene. V lost 4 bases to trimming and J lost 2 bases, with 9 bases between them. CDR3 size: 15 residues. CDR3 nucleotide sequence: TGTGCCAGCAGTGTCGAGGGGACTGGGGCCAACGTCCTGACTTTC. Residues: CASSVEGTGANVLTF. The variable domain in full, with the rest retrieved from reference TRBV2 and TRBJ2-6, is EPEVTQTPSHQVTQMGQEVILRCVPISNHLYFYWYRQILGQKVEFLVSFYNNEISEKSEIFDDQFSVERPDGSNFTLKIRSTKLEDSAMYFCASSVEGTGANVLTFGAGSRLTVL.

This clonotype appeared a few times. The chain couples TRBV30 to TRBJ2-2; D is unresolved. The CDR3 length is 14 residues. Germline loops: CDR1 GTSNPN, CDR2 SVGIG (reference sequence). Trimming removed 2 bases from V and 5 bases from J, with 12 bases in between. The CDR3 here is CAWSIGIRTGELFF. DNA of the CDR3: TGTGCCTGGAGTATAGGGATTCGAACCGGGGAGCTGTTTTTT.

This clonotype has ten or more counts. The CDR3 sequence is CASSPSRMLTNQPQHF. Here the CDR3 DNA reads TGTGCCAGCTCACCGAGCCGCATGCTAACCAATCAGCCCCAGCATTTT. The V gene is TRBV18, the J gene TRBJ1-5, with no clear D. The CDR3 consists of 16 residues. The germline V and J ends were trimmed by 3 bases and 3 bases, with 15 bases remaining between them. Germline V gene lookup returns CDR1 KGHSH and CDR2 LQKENI.

This clonotype was detected only a few times. The chain carries TRBV27 and TRBJ2-1, with 9 bases fitting TRBD2. Per the germline V gene, CDR1 is MNHEY and CDR2 is SMNVEV (reference sequence). J was trimmed by 4 bases and V by 3 bases; bases with no gene match: 13. This CDR3 is built from 18 residues. Written as DNA, the CDR3 is TGTGCCAGCAGTTTCTCCCCTAGCGGGAAGCGGGTTTACAATGAGCAGTTCTTC. It specifies CASSFSPSGKRVYNEQFF.

This clonotype was detected ten times or more. The genes are TRBV5-1 and TRBJ2-1, with no clear D. This CDR3 contains 13 residues. Germline V CDR1 and CDR2: SGHRS, YFSETQ. Trimming stripped 4 bases from V and 8 bases from J, with 13 bases between. CDR3 region: CASSPRPSDEQFF. In DNA form, the CDR3 reads TGCGCCAGCAGCCCCCGCCCGTCCGATGAGCAGTTCTTC.

This chain links TRBV27 with TRBJ2-6; the D gene is possibly TRBD2 (5 bases). CDR3 length: 16 amino acids. Germline V gene lookup returns CDR1 MNHEY and CDR2 SMNVEV (reference sequence). The ends were cut back, 1 base at V and 3 bases at J, with 10 bases in the middle. CDR3 coding DNA: TGTGCCAGCAGTTTATTGGCGGGTCGTGGGGCCAACGTCCTGACTTTC. Translating gives CASSLLAGRGANVLTF.

This clonotype was found many times. The chain uses TRBV12-3 or TRBV12-4 and TRBJ1-5, with D perhaps matching TRBD1 (5 bases). V was shortened by 4 bases and J by 4 bases, with 8 bases between the two germline ends. This CDR3 has 13 amino acids. The CDR3 is CASSYDRNQPQHF. The CDR3, as DNA: TGTGCCAGCAGTTATGACAGAAATCAGCCCCAGCATTTT.